This TCR beta chain came from a study of cytotoxic CD8 clonotypes in ibrutinib-treated CLL. Turning to the study itself: Researchers reported over nine relapsed/refractory and under 16 treatment-naive patients, roughly 17 of them IGHV unmutated.

CDR1 SGHNT and CDR2 YYREEE come from the germline V gene (reference sequence). This CDR3 spans 15 amino acids. V was shortened by 1 base and J by 5 bases, with 15 bases between the two germline ends. Generated by immunoSEQ multiplex PCR, the TCRdb table keeps only in-frame clones and is missing some. This table holds about 200,000 clones, 72% found once. V usage is TRBV5-4 and J usage is TRBJ2-5, with D perhaps being TRBD1 or TRBD2 (6 bases each). This TCR came from a human donor with chronic lymphocytic leukemia. This material consisted of PBMCs, taken after 24 months of ibrutinib treatment. The CDR3 DNA is TGTGCCAGCAGCTTGCTTGGAGGGGGTTATGAGACCCAGTACTTC. Its protein product is CASSLLGGGYETQYF.